This entry lists 7 T cell receptor beta chains sequenced from one sample in a study of cytomegalovirus exposure and HLA in healthy donors. Sequencing was performed with immunoSEQ multiplex PCR; in TCRdb, only in-frame clones are kept and a portion is missing. The sample records about 220,000 clones, 88% being singletons. The sequencing sample was made of PBMCs. Receptors originate from a woman between 18 and 30 years old in good health and CMV-seronegative.

The rearrangement links TRBV11-3 to TRBJ2-3; 14 bases line up with TRBD2. This CDR3 spans 18 amino acids. After removal of 3 bases from V and 5 bases from J, the junction contained 10 bases not matched to a gene. In germline, CDR1 is SGHNT, CDR2 YENEEA. The CDR3 nucleotides are TGTGCCAGCAGCTTCGGACTAGCGGGAGGCCAGGGTCGAGATACGCAGTATTTT. It is translated as CASSFGLAGGQGRDTQYF.

This chain connects TRBV5-1 to TRBJ2-2, with 7 bases matching TRBD1. The CDR3 has 16 residues. With 0 bases clipped from V and 4 bases from J, the junction kept 6 bases outside the gene matches. Germline assignment: CDR1 SGHRS and CDR2 YFSETQ. The chain's CDR3 is CASSLESTGATGELFF. CDR3 bases: TGCGCCAGCAGCTTGGAAAGTACAGGGGCCACCGGGGAGCTGTTTTTT.

The DNA of the CDR3 is TGCGCCAGCAGCCAAGCCGCAGGTAGCCAAGAGACCCAGTACTTC. Translation: CASSQAAGSQETQYF. The V gene is TRBV4-3, the J gene TRBJ2-5; no clear D. CDR1 and CDR2 from the germline V gene are LGHNA and YSLEER. The CDR3 is 15 residues long. V lost 1 base, J lost 1 base, and 10 bases lay in between.

This sequence joins TRBV29-1 and TRBJ2-2; tentative D call: TRBD1 (5 bases). With 4 bases removed from V and 6 bases from J, the gap between germline ends came to 9 bases. Germline V gives CDR1 SQVTM, CDR2 ANQGSEA. The CDR3 consists of 12 residues. This CDR3 reads CSVGGAAGELFF. The CDR3 coding sequence is TGCAGCGTTGGGGGCGCGGCCGGGGAGCTGTTTTTT.

The rearrangement uses TRBV4-1 and TRBJ2-7; D not resolved. The CDR3 is made up of 14 amino acids. The V end lost 9 bases, the J end lost 0 bases, and 15 bases lay between the germline ends. Germline V CDR1 and CDR2: MGHRA, YSYEKL. The CDR3 DNA reads TGCGCCAGTGGGCCGCCCCAGAGCTCCTACGAGCAGTACTTC. Translation: CASGPPQSSYEQYF.

The chain is built from TRBV27 and TRBJ2-7, with a tentative D call TRBD1 (5 bases). The CDR3 covers 15 residues. The germline V gene encodes CDR1 MNHEY and CDR2 SMNVEV (reference sequence). Trimming removed 3 bases from V and 1 base from J, with 13 bases in between. The CDR3 DNA is TGTGCCAGCAGTTTCGGCGACAGAAATTCCTACGAGCAGTACTTC. Protein: CASSFGDRNSYEQYF.

This rearrangement joins TRBV15 to TRBJ2-3; 7 nucleotides line up with TRBD2. CDR1 and CDR2 from the germline V gene are LNHNV and YYDKDF (reference sequence). Germline trimming cut 3 bases from V and 1 base from J; bases unmatched to any gene: 4. The CDR3 has 15 residues. The CDR3 here is CATSRSGEGTDTQYF. The DNA for the CDR3 is TGTGCCACCAGCAGGAGCGGGGAGGGCACAGATACGCAGTATTTT. Full variable domain (outside the CDR3, taken from reference TRBV15 and TRBJ2-3): DAMVIQNPRYQVTQFGKPVTLSCSQTLNHNVMYWYQQKSSQAPKLLFHYYDKDFNNEADTPDNFQSRRPNTSFCFLDIRSPGLGDTAMYLCATSRSGEGTDTQYFGPGTRLTVL.